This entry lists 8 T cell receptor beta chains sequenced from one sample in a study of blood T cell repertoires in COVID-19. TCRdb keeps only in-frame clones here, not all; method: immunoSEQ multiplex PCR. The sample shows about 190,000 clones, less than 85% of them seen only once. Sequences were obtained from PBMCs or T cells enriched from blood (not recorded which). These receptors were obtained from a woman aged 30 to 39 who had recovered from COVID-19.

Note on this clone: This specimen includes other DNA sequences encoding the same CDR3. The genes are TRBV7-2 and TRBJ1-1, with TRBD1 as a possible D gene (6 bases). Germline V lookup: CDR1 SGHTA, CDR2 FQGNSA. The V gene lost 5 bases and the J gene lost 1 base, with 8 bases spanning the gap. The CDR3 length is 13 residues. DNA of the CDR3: TGTGCCAGCAGCCGACAGGAGAACACTGAAGCTTTCTTT. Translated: CASSRQENTEAFF.

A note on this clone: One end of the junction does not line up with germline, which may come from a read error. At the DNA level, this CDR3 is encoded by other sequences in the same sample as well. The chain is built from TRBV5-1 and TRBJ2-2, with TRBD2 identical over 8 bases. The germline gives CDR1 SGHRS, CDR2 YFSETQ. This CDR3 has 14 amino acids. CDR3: CASTGLVYTGELFF. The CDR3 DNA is TGCGCCAGCACGGGACTAGTATACACCGGAGAGCTGTTTTTT.

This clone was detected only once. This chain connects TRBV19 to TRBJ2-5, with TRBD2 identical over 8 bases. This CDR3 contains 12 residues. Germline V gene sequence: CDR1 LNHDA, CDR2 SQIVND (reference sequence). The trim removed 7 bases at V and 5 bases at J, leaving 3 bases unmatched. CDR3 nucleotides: TGTGCCAGTACGGGGGGGGAGGAGACCCAGTACTTC. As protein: CASTGGEETQYF.

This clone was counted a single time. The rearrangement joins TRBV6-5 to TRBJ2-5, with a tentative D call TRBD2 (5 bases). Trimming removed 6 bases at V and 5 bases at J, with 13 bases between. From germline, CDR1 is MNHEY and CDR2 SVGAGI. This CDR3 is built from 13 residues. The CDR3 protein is CASSQRRGETQYF. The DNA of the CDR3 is TGTGCCAGCAGCCAACGGAGAGGGGAGACCCAGTACTTC.

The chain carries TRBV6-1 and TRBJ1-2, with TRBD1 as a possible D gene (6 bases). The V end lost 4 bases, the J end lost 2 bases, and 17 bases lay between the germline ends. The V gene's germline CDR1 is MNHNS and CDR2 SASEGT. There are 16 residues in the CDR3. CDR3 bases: TGTGCCAGCAGTGGCGGGGGGGCGGAGGGAAACTATGGCTACACCTTC. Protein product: CASSGGGAEGNYGYTF.

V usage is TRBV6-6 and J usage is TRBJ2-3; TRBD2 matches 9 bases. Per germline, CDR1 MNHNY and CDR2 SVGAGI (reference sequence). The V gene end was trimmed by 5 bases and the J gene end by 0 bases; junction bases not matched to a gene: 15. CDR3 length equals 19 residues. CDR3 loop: CASSPSGLAGRTSTDTQYF. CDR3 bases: TGTGCCAGCAGTCCTTCGGGCCTAGCGGGACGTACTAGCACAGATACGCAGTATTTT.

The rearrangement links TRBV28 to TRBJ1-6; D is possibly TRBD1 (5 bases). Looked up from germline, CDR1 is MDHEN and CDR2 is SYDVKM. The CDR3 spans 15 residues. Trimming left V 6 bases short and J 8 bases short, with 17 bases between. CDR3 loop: CASRVAGREYSPLHF. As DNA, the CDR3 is TGTGCCAGCAGGGTGGCGGGGCGCGAATATTCACCCCTCCACTTT.

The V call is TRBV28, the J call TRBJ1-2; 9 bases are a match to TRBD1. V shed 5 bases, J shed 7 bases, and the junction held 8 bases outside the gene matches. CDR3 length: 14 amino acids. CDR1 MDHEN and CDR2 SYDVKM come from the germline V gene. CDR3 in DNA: TGTGCCAGCAGTCCGTCCGACAGGGGGGGTGGCTACACCTTC. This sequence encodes CASSPSDRGGGYTF.